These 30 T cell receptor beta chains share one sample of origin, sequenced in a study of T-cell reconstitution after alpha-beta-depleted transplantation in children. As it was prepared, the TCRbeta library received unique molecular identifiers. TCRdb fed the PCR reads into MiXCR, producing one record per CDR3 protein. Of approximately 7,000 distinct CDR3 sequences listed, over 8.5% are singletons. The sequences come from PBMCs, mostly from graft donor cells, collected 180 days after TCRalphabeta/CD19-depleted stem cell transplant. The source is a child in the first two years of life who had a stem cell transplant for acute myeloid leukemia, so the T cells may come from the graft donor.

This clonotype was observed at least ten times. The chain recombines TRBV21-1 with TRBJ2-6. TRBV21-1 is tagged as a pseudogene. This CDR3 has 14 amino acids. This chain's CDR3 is CASSNRSGANVLTF. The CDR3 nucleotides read TGTGCCAGCAGCAACAGGTCTGGGGCCAACGTCCTGACTTTC.

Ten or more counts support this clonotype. CDR3 in DNA: TGTGCCAGCAGCCAAGATCTCGGTGGGCCGACGATATACTACGAGCAGTACTTC. Residues: CASSQDLGGPTIYYEQYF. The chain carries TRBV3-1 and TRBJ2-7; D is uncertain. Germline loops: CDR1 LGHDT, CDR2 YNNKEL (reference sequence). The CDR3 spans 18 residues. Trimming cost V 0 bases and J 3 bases, with 21 bases left between them.

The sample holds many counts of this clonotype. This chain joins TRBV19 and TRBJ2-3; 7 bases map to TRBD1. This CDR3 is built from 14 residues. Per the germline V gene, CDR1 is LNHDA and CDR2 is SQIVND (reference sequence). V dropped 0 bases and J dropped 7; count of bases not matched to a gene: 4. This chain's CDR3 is CASSIETGRHTQYF. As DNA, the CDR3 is TGTGCCAGTAGTATAGAGACAGGGCGCCATACGCAGTATTTT.

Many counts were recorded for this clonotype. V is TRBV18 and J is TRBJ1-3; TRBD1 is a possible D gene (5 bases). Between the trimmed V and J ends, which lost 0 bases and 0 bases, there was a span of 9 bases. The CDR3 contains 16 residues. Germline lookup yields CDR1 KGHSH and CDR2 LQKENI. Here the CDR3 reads CASSPPGTYSGNTIYF. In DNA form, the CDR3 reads TGTGCCAGCTCACCACCGGGGACCTACTCTGGAAACACCATATATTTT.

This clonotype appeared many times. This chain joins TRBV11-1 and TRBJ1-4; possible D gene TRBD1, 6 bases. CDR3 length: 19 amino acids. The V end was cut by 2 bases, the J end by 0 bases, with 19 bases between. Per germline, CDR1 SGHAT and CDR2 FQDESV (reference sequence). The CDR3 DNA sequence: TGTGCCAGCAGCTTACTCTTAGGTCAGGGGAAGGCAACTAATGAAAAACTGTTTTTT. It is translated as CASSLLLGQGKATNEKLFF.

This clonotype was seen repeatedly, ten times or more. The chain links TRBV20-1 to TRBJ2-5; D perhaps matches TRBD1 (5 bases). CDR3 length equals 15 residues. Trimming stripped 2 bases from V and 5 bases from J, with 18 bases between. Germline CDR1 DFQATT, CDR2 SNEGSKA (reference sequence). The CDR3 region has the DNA TGCAGTGCTAGATCGAGCCCTCGGTGGGGCGAGACCCAGTACTTC. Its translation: CSARSSPRWGETQYF.

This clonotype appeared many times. The CDR3 DNA sequence: TGTGCCAGCAGCCCTCAACCGTCGGGACAGGGGGACAATGAGCAGTTCTTC. Its protein product is CASSPQPSGQGDNEQFF. This chain uses TRBV3-1 with TRBJ2-1; TRBD1 matches 11 bases. This CDR3 spans 17 amino acids. With 4 bases clipped from V and 5 bases from J, the junction kept 10 bases outside the gene matches. Germline CDR1 reads LGHDT; CDR2 reads YNNKEL (reference sequence).

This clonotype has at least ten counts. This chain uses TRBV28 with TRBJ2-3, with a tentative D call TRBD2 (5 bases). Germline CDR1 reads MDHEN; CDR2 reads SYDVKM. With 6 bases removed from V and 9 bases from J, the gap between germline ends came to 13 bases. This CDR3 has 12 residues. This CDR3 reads CASSTNGLTQYF. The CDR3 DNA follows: TGTGCCAGCAGCACCAATGGACTCACGCAGTATTTT.

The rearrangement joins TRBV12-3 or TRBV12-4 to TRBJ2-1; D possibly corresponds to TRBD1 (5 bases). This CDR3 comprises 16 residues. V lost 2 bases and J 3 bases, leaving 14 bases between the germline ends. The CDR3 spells CASSLNRNDLYNEQFF. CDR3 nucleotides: TGTGCCAGCAGTTTAAACAGGAACGACCTCTACAATGAGCAGTTCTTC.

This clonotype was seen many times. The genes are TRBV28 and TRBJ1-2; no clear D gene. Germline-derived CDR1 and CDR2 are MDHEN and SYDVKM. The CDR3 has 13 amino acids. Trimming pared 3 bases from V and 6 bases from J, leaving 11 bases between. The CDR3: CASSFWETNGYTF. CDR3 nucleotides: TGTGCCAGCAGTTTTTGGGAAACTAATGGCTACACCTTC.

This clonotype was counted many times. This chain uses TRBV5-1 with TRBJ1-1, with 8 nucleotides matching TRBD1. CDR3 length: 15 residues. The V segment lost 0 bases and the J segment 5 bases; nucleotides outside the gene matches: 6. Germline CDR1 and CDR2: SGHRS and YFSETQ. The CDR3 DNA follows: TGCGCCAGCAGCTTGGGGGATGACAGGGGTACTGAAGCTTTCTTT. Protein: CASSLGDDRGTEAFF. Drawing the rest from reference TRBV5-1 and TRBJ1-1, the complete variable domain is KAGVTQTPRYLIKTRGQQVTLSCSPISGHRSVSWYQQTPGQGLQFLFEYFSETQRNKGNFPGRFSGRQFSNSRSEMNVSTLELGDSALYLCASSLGDDRGTEAFFGQGTRLTVV.

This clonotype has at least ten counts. The CDR3 spells CASSPNGPGELFF. In DNA form, the CDR3 reads TGTGCCAGCAGCCCAAATGGGCCAGGGGAGCTGTTTTTT. This chain joins TRBV3-1 and TRBJ2-2; D not certain. The CDR3 consists of 13 residues. The ends were cut back, 4 bases at V and 8 bases at J, with 11 bases in the middle. From germline, CDR1 is LGHDT and CDR2 YNNKEL (reference sequence).

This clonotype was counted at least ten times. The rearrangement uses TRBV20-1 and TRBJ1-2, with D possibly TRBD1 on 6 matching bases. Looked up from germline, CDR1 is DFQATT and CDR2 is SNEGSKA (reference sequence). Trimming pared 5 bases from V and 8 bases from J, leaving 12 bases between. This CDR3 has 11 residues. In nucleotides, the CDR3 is TGCAGTGCTTCCGGGACACTCGGCTACACCTTC. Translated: CSASGTLGYTF.

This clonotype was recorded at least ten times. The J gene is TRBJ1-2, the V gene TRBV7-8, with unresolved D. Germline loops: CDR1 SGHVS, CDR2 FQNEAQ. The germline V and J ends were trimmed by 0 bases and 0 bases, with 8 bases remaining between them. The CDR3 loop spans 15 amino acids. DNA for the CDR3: TGTGCCAGCAGCTTAGCGCTCGGGACTAACTATGGCTACACCTTC. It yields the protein CASSLALGTNYGYTF.

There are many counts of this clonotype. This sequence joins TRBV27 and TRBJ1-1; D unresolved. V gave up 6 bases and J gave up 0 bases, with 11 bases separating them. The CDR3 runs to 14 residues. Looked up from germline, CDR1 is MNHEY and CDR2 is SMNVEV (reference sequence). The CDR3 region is CASRGSGMNTEAFF. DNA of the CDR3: TGTGCCAGCAGAGGGAGCGGAATGAACACTGAAGCTTTCTTT.

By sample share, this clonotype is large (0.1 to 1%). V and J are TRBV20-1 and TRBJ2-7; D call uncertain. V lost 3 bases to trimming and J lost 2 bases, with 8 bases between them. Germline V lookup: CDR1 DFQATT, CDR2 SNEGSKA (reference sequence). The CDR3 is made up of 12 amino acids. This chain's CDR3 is CSASPGPYEQYF. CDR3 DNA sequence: TGCAGTGCTAGTCCGGGCCCCTACGAGCAGTACTTC.

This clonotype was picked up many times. The CDR3 DNA reads TGTGCCAGCAGCCAAGAAGAGGGGGGAGGCACAGATACGCAGTATTTT. The encoded protein is CASSQEEGGGTDTQYF. The chain is built from TRBV3-1 and TRBJ2-3, with D perhaps TRBD1 or TRBD2 (6 bases each). The germline V gene encodes CDR1 LGHDT and CDR2 YNNKEL (reference sequence). V was trimmed by 0 bases and J by 1 base, leaving 11 bases between them. The CDR3 is made up of 16 amino acids.

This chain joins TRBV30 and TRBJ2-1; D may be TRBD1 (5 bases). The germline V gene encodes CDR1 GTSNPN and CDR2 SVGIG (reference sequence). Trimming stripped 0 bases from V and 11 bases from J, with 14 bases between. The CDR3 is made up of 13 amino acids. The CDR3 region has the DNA TGTGCCTGGAGTGTCGGACCAGGGTTGAAGCAGTTCTTC. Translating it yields CAWSVGPGLKQFF.

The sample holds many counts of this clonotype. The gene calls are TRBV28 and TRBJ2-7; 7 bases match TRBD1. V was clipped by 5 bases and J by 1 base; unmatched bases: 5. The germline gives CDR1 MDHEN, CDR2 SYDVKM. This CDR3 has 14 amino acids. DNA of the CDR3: TGTGCCAGCAGTACGGGACAGTTTTCCTACGAGCAGTACTTC. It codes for CASSTGQFSYEQYF.

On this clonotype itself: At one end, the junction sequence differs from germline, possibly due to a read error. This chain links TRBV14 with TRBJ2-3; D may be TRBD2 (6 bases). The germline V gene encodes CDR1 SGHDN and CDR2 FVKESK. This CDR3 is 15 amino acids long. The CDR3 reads CASNQAGRDTDTQYF. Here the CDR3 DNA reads TGTGCCAGCAACCAAGCAGGGCGGGACACAGATACGCAGTATTTT.

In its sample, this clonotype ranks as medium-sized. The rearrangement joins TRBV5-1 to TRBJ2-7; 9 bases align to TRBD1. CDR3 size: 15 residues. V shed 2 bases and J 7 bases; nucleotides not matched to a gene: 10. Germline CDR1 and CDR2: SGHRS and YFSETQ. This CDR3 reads CASSLSGTGLGEQYF. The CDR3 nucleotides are TGCGCCAGCAGCTTATCCGGGACAGGGTTGGGGGAGCAGTACTTC.

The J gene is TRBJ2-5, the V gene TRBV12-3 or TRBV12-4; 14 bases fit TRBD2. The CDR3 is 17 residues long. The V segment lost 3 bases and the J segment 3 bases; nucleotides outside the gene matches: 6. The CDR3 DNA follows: TGTGCCAGCAGTTTCCCGCCGGGACTAGCGGGAGAAGAGACCCAGTACTTC. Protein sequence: CASSFPPGLAGEETQYF.

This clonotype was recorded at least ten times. CDR3 nucleotide sequence: TGTGCCAGCAGCCCGGGACTAGCGGTTTACAATGAGCAGTTCTTC. Translating gives CASSPGLAVYNEQFF. V and J are TRBV14 and TRBJ2-1, with TRBD2 identical over 11 bases. Looked up from germline, CDR1 is SGHDN and CDR2 is FVKESK. The length of the CDR3 is 15 residues. V lost 4 bases to trimming and J lost 4 bases; unmatched junction nucleotides: 3.

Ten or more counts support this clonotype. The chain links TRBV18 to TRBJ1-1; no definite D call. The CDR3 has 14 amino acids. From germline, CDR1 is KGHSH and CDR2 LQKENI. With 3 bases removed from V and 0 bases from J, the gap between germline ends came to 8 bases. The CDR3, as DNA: TGTGCCAGCTCACCGGACGGTCTGAACACTGAAGCTTTCTTT. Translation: CASSPDGLNTEAFF.

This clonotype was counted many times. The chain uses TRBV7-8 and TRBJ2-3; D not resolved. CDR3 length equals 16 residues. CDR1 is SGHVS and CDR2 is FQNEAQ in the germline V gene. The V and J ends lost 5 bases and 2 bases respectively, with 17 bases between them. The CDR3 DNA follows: TGTGCCAGCAGCGTCGCCCGCGAACTATACACAGATACGCAGTATTTT. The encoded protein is CASSVARELYTDTQYF.

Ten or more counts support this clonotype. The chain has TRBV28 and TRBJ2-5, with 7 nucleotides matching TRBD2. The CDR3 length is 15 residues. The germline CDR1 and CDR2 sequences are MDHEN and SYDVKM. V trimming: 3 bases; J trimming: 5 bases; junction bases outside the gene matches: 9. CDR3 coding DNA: TGTGCCAGCAGTTTTGACCCGGGGGGTGGGGAGACCCAGTACTTC. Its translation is CASSFDPGGGETQYF.

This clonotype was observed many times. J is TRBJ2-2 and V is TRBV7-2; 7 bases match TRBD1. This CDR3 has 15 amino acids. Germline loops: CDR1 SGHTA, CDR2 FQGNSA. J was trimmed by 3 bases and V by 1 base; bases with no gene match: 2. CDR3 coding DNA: TGTGCCAGCAGCTTAGGACAGGGATACACCGGGGAGCTGTTTTTT. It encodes CASSLGQGYTGELFF. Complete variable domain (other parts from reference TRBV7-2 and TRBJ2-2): GAGVSQSPSNKVTEKGKDVELRCDPISGHTALYWYRQSLGQGLEFLIYFQGNSAPDKSGLPSDRFSAERTGGSVSTLTIQRTQQEDSAVYLCASSLGQGYTGELFFGEGSRLTVL.

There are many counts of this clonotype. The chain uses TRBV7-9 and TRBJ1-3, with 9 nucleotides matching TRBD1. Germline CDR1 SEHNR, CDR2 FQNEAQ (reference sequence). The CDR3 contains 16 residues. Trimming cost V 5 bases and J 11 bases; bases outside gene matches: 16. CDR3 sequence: CASSPESPGQGSSIYF. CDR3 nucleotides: TGTGCCAGCAGCCCCGAGTCACCGGGACAGGGATCCTCCATATATTTT.

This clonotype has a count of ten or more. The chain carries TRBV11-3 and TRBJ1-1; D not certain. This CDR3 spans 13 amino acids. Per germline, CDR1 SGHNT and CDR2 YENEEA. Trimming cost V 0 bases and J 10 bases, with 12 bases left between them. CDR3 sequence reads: CASSLETASPAFF. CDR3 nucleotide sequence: TGTGCCAGCAGCTTAGAAACGGCTTCCCCAGCTTTCTTT.

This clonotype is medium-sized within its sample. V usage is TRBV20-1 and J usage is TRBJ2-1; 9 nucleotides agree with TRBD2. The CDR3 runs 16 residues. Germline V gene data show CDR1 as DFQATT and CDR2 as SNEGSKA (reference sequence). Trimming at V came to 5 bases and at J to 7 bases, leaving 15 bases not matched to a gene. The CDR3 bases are TGCAGTGCTTCTTCACCCTATAGCGGGAGAAGGAATGAGCAGTTCTTC. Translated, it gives CSASSPYSGRRNEQFF.